The present T cell receptor beta chain was sequenced within a study of blood T cell repertoires in COVID-19. Study background: Spain, Italy and the United States supplied samples that represented acute and convalescent COVID-19. The analysed material was cDNA or gDNA that came from T cells, B-cell-depleted T cells, or PBMCs.

The CDR3 runs to 16 residues. With V trimmed by 2 bases and J by 8 bases, 6 bases remained unmatched. The germline gives CDR1 MGHRA, CDR2 YSYEKL. In the authors' methods: Estimation of nucleated cell counts relied on the amplification of reference gene primers. Clones were read by immunoSEQ multiplex PCR, and TCRdb kept only the in-frame ones, dropping some. V, J and clone size derive from that table, while D and trimming were established from the DNA sequence. Among approximately 66,000 clones, 88% were seen once, and the ten largest hold over 20%. The sequenced sample consisted of peripheral blood. The J gene is TRBJ2-1, the V gene TRBV4-1, with 13 nucleotides matching TRBD2. This clonotype was obtained from a woman between 50 and 59 years old with active or convalescent COVID-19. CDR3 region: CASSQRTSGSTDEQFF. CDR3 nucleotides: TGCGCCAGCAGCCAACGGACTAGCGGGAGTACGGATGAGCAGTTCTTC.